These T cell receptor beta chains were read from a single sample in a study of technical replicates of blood from a handful of donors. The method was immunoSEQ multiplex PCR; TCRdb's version includes in-frame clones alone and lacks a portion of them. The sample gives over 50,000 clones, over 75% of which show up once; around 5.2% is in the top ten. The sample was PBMCs. Receptors originate from a human donor in good health. Some clones in this sample may be carry-over from other donors' samples. Each CDR3 is given without its conserved first and last residue.

V gene: TRBV19
CDR3 length: 13
J gene: TRBJ2-1
CDR3 protein: ASSDTGTGYNEQF

V gene: TRBV7-9
CDR3 length: 12
J gene: TRBJ2-7
CDR3 protein: ASSSDRVSREQY

V gene: TRBV19
CDR3 length: 12
J gene: TRBJ1-5
CDR3 protein: ASSGLGESQPQH

V gene: TRBV2
CDR3 length: 10
J gene: TRBJ2-1
CDR3 protein: ASSPDYYEQF

V gene: TRBV30
CDR3 length: 11
J gene: TRBJ2-1
CDR3 protein: AWSSAGYNEQF

V gene: TRBV4-1
CDR3 length: 13
J gene: TRBJ2-3
CDR3 protein: ASSQGTADTDTQY

V gene: TRBV10-3
CDR3 length: 10
J gene: TRBJ2-3
CDR3 protein: AINSGGDTQY

V gene: TRBV29-1
CDR3 length: 13
J gene: TRBJ2-2
CDR3 protein: SVVAGSTNTGELF

V gene: TRBV4-3
CDR3 length: 14
J gene: TRBJ2-5
CDR3 protein: ASSPGLAGGRETQY

V gene: TRBV13
CDR3 length: 14
J gene: TRBJ2-5
CDR3 protein: ASSRDSTFHWETQY

V gene: TRBV11-1
CDR3 length: 11
J gene: TRBJ2-1
CDR3 protein: ASTPGLDNEQF

V gene: TRBV6-5
CDR3 length: 12
J gene: TRBJ2-7
CDR3 protein: ASRPGTASYEQY

V gene: TRBV19
CDR3 length: 13
J gene: TRBJ1-5
CDR3 protein: ASSATGGRNQPQH

V gene: TRBV5-4
CDR3 length: 12
J gene: TRBJ2-7
CDR3 protein: ASSLTGTTYEQY

V gene: TRBV5-8
CDR3 length: 12
J gene: TRBJ1-2
CDR3 protein: ASEDQGNNYGYT

V gene: TRBV4-3
CDR3 length: 15
J gene: TRBJ2-1
CDR3 protein: ASSQTLTSGVNNEQF

V gene: TRBV7-2
CDR3 length: 13
J gene: TRBJ1-3
CDR3 protein: ASSLLGGPGNTIY

V gene: TRBV4-2
CDR3 length: 13
J gene: TRBJ2-7
CDR3 protein: ASSQEGQGAYEQY

V gene: TRBV30
CDR3 length: 10
J gene: TRBJ2-7
CDR3 protein: AWGRTGAEQY

V gene: TRBV6-5
CDR3 length: 12
J gene: TRBJ2-1
CDR3 protein: ANWTGDSYNEQF

V gene: TRBV7-8
CDR3 length: 12
J gene: TRBJ2-2
CDR3 protein: ASSFNSGAGELF

V gene: TRBV5-4
CDR3 length: 14
J gene: TRBJ2-2
CDR3 protein: ASSLGGGTNTGELF

V gene: TRBV5-4
CDR3 length: 12
J gene: TRBJ2-5
CDR3 protein: ASKLPGAQETQY

V gene: TRBV9
CDR3 length: 13
J gene: TRBJ2-7
CDR3 protein: ASSAVDSDSYEQY

V gene: TRBV15
CDR3 length: 11
J gene: TRBJ1-2
CDR3 protein: ATSGGVAYGYT

V gene: TRBV27
CDR3 length: 11
J gene: TRBJ2-1
CDR3 protein: ASSFTWRDEQF

V gene: TRBV18
CDR3 length: 11
J gene: TRBJ1-5
CDR3 protein: ASSPLGGQPQH

V gene: TRBV6-4
CDR3 length: 13
J gene: TRBJ1-2
CDR3 protein: ASSAVTGGIGGYT

V gene: TRBV9
CDR3 length: 12
J gene: TRBJ2-7
CDR3 protein: ASSVSGSSHEQY

V gene: TRBV19
CDR3 length: 14
J gene: TRBJ1-5
CDR3 protein: ASSITDSQRNQPQH

V gene: TRBV5-1
CDR3 length: 14
J gene: TRBJ2-5
CDR3 protein: ASSLLPAGSEETQY

V gene: TRBV5-8
CDR3 length: 13
J gene: TRBJ2-2
CDR3 protein: ASSLVGANTGELF

V gene: TRBV27
CDR3 length: 17
J gene: TRBJ1-1
CDR3 protein: ASSFPGGGGARGDTEAF

V gene: TRBV2
CDR3 length: 9
J gene: TRBJ1-2
CDR3 protein: AKAGGDGYT

V gene: TRBV18
CDR3 length: 13
J gene: TRBJ1-5
CDR3 protein: ASSPAGGRNQPQH

V gene: TRBV7-9
CDR3 length: 12
J gene: TRBJ1-1
CDR3 protein: ASSFWTANTEAF

V gene: TRBV5-6
CDR3 length: 12
J gene: TRBJ2-5
CDR3 protein: ATLRAGRQETQY

V gene: TRBV2
CDR3 length: 11
J gene: TRBJ1-5
CDR3 protein: ASRAEGNQPQH

V gene: TRBV7-9
CDR3 length: 12
J gene: TRBJ2-3
CDR3 protein: ASSAGLDTDTQY

V gene: TRBV27
CDR3 length: 16
J gene: TRBJ1-5
CDR3 protein: ASSSQSPEIYSNQPQH

V gene: TRBV7-2
CDR3 length: 14
J gene: TRBJ1-1
CDR3 protein: ASSLVQGVSNTEAF

V gene: TRBV7-3
CDR3 length: 9
J gene: TRBJ1-6
CDR3 protein: ASSPFSPLH

V gene: TRBV15
CDR3 length: 10
J gene: TRBJ1-2
CDR3 protein: ATSRYRDGYT